The 21 T cell receptor beta chains given below trace back to one sample, sequenced in a study of blood T cell repertoires in COVID-19. The protocol was immunoSEQ multiplex PCR, while the TCRdb copy is restricted to in-frame clones and leaves out a portion. The table shows roughly 200,000 clones, with 70% to 90% occurring only once. Sequencing was performed on peripheral blood. The receptors derive from a woman younger than 35 who had recovered from COVID-19.

This chain connects TRBV12-5 to TRBJ2-5, with 8 bases matching TRBD2. This CDR3 has 14 amino acids. Germline V gene data show CDR1 as LGHNT and CDR2 as FRNRAP. J lost 4 bases, V lost 7 bases, and 8 bases had no gene match. CDR3 coding DNA: TGTGCTAGTGCCCGGGGGCTAGCGGGAGAGACCCAGTACTTC. Translated: CASARGLAGETQYF.

The chain links TRBV7-3 to TRBJ2-1; the D gene is possibly TRBD1 (6 bases). CDR1 SGHTA and CDR2 FQGTGA come from the germline V gene. CDR3 length: 15 residues. The ends were cut back, 5 bases at V and 7 bases at J, with 18 bases in the middle. The CDR3 spells CASSRIRGQRNEQFF. CDR3 nucleotide sequence: TGTGCCAGCAGCCGAATCCGAGGACAGCGAAATGAGCAGTTCTTC.

This clone showed up just a few times. The chain carries TRBV23-1 and TRBJ1-2, with TRBD1 as a possible D gene (5 bases). TRBV23-1 carries the ORF label, with uncertain function. With 8 bases removed from V and 3 bases from J, the gap between germline ends came to 25 bases. The CDR3 length is 17 residues. The CDR3 here is CASVNLPREGRDYGYTF. The CDR3 region has the DNA TGCGCCAGCGTCAATCTACCCCGGGAGGGGAGGGACTATGGCTACACCTTC.

The rearrangement joins TRBV27 to TRBJ2-4; tentatively, D is TRBD2 (7 bases). The CDR3 totals 15 residues. The germline CDR1 and CDR2 sequences are MNHEY and SMNVEV (reference sequence). V dropped 2 bases and J dropped 6 bases, with 14 bases sitting between them. The CDR3 is CASSLGGASGNIQYF. CDR3 nucleotides: TGTGCCAGCAGTTTAGGGGGGGCTAGCGGAAACATTCAGTACTTC.

The chain joins TRBV9 to TRBJ2-5; tentative D call: TRBD2 (5 bases). The CDR3 sequence is 15 residues long. The germline gives CDR1 SGDLS, CDR2 YYNGEE. V lost 4 bases to trimming and J lost 1 base, with 14 bases between them. In DNA, the CDR3 is TGTGCCAGCAGCCCTAGCCGGCAGCCCCAAGAGACCCAGTACTTC. This encodes CASSPSRQPQETQYF. Supplemented by reference TRBV9 and TRBJ2-5, the full variable domain reads DSGVTQTPKHLITATGQRVTLRCSPRSGDLSVYWYQQSLDQGLQFLIQYYNGEERAKGNILERFSAQQFPDLHSELNLSSLELGDSALYFCASSPSRQPQETQYFGPGTRLLVL.

CDR3 bases: TGTGCCAGCAGCGCGTCTAGCGGGCAAAACAATGAGCAGTTCTTC. Protein sequence: CASSASSGQNNEQFF. This chain uses TRBV9 with TRBJ2-1; 8 bases match TRBD2. In germline, CDR1 is SGDLS, CDR2 YYNGEE. The V gene end was trimmed by 3 bases and the J gene end by 5 bases; junction bases not matched to a gene: 7. The CDR3 loop spans 15 amino acids.

The rearrangement joins TRBV11-3 to TRBJ1-1; D unresolved. V was clipped by 0 bases and J by 0 bases, with 8 bases between them. CDR3 size: 15 residues. Germline CDR1 is SGHNT and CDR2 is YENEEA. CDR3 amino acids: CASSLDSGMNTEAFF. The DNA of the CDR3 is TGTGCCAGCAGCTTAGATTCGGGGATGAACACTGAAGCTTTCTTT.

Remarks on this clone: In the same sample, other DNA sequences code for this CDR3. The J gene is TRBJ1-2, the V gene TRBV20-1; 7 bases are a match to TRBD1. V shed 6 bases, J shed 8 bases, and the junction held 9 bases outside the gene matches. The CDR3 totals 12 residues. In germline, CDR1 is DFQATT, CDR2 SNEGSKA (reference sequence). The CDR3 region is CSASTGESGYTF. The CDR3 bases are TGCAGTGCCAGTACAGGGGAAAGCGGCTACACCTTC.

This clone has just one count. The rearrangement links TRBV2 to TRBJ2-7; 9 nucleotides line up with TRBD2. Germline CDR1 is SNHLY and CDR2 is FYNNEI. The V gene end was trimmed by 8 bases and the J gene end by 2 bases; junction bases not matched to a gene: 7. This CDR3 spans 14 amino acids. The CDR3 loop is CASRDSGGPYEQYF. CDR3 bases: TGTGCCAGCCGGGATAGCGGGGGTCCCTACGAGCAGTACTTC. The whole variable domain, filled in from reference TRBV2 and TRBJ2-7, reads EPEVTQTPSHQVTQMGQEVILRCVPISNHLYFYWYRQILGQKVEFLVSFYNNEISEKSEIFDDQFSVERPDGSNFTLKIRSTKLEDSAMYFCASRDSGGPYEQYFGPGTRLTVT.

The rearrangement uses TRBV29-1 and TRBJ2-2; 9 bases agree with TRBD2. The V gene end was trimmed by 7 bases and the J gene end by 4 bases; junction bases not matched to a gene: 19. This CDR3 contains 18 residues. Germline V gives CDR1 SQVTM, CDR2 ANQGSEA. CDR3 protein: CSAKPGLASASITGELFF. CDR3 coding DNA: TGCAGCGCTAAACCGGGACTAGCCTCAGCTTCTATCACCGGGGAGCTGTTTTTT.

The chain couples TRBV7-2 to TRBJ2-4; 10 positions agree with TRBD2. V dropped 5 bases and J dropped 0; count of bases not matched to a gene: 7. The V gene's germline CDR1 is SGHTA and CDR2 FQGNSA. CDR3 length: 17 residues. This chain's CDR3 is CASSPRTSGLAKNIQYF. The CDR3 nucleotides are TGTGCCAGCAGCCCTCGGACTAGCGGACTAGCCAAAAACATTCAGTACTTC.

This chain links TRBV5-6 with TRBJ1-1; D remains unclear. The CDR3 is made up of 15 amino acids. Per the germline V gene, CDR1 is SGHDT and CDR2 is YYEEEE. V lost 0 bases, J lost 1 base, and 10 bases lay in between. The CDR3 bases are TGTGCCAGCAGCTTGGTTTCGATACAGAACACTGAAGCTTTCTTT. Encoded protein: CASSLVSIQNTEAFF.

V is TRBV4-2 and J is TRBJ2-3, with D tentatively TRBD2 (6 bases). The CDR3 covers 14 residues. Germline V lookup: CDR1 LGHNA, CDR2 YNFKEQ. The germline V and J ends were trimmed by 1 base and 4 bases, with 9 bases remaining between them. Here the CDR3 reads CASSQVEGADTQYF. In DNA form, the CDR3 reads TGTGCCAGCAGCCAAGTGGAGGGAGCAGATACGCAGTATTTT.

This clone was found once. The chain employs TRBV29-1 and TRBJ2-4; TRBD2 agrees at 8 bases. CDR1 is SQVTM and CDR2 is ANQGSEA in the germline V gene. J gave up 0 bases and V 6 bases, and 4 bases lay outside the gene matches. The CDR3 is 14 amino acids. The CDR3 DNA reads TGCAGCGTCCGGGGGGGCCTAGCCAAAAACATTCAGTACTTC. Amino acids: CSVRGGLAKNIQYF.

The chain employs TRBV4-1 and TRBJ2-7; 7 bases align to TRBD1. J was trimmed by 3 bases and V by 3 bases; bases with no gene match: 5. Looked up from germline, CDR1 is MGHRA and CDR2 is YSYEKL. The CDR3 spans 14 residues. The CDR3 DNA sequence: TGCGCCAGCAGCCACCGAACAGGGGTCTACGAGCAGTACTTC. Translation: CASSHRTGVYEQYF.

The V and J genes are TRBV28 and TRBJ2-4; 9 bases line up with TRBD1. CDR1 is MDHEN and CDR2 is SYDVKM in the germline V gene. CDR3 length: 15 residues. Unmatched junction bases numbered 6, after V lost 6 bases and J lost 3 bases. Here the CDR3 DNA reads TGTGCCAGCAGCCCGGGACAGGGATACAAAAACATTCAGTACTTC. Amino acids: CASSPGQGYKNIQYF. Full variable domain (remainder filled in from reference TRBV28 and TRBJ2-4): DVKVTQSSRYLVKRTGEKVFLECVQDMDHENMFWYRQDPGLGLRLIYFSYDVKMKEKGDIPEGYSVSREKKERFSLILESASTNQTSMYLCASSPGQGYKNIQYFGAGTRLSVL.

The sample holds one count of this clone. The chain uses TRBV7-9 and TRBJ1-5; maybe TRBD1 (6 bases). The CDR3 contains 14 residues. Germline CDR1 SEHNR, CDR2 FQNEAQ (reference sequence). The V and J ends lost 1 base and 6 bases respectively, with 10 bases between them. In DNA, the CDR3 is TGTGCCAGCAGCTTAGAGGGAGGGGGTCAGCCCCAGCATTTT. Translated, it gives CASSLEGGGQPQHF. Combining the CDR3 with reference TRBV7-9 and TRBJ1-5 gives the whole variable domain DTGVSQNPRHKITKRGQNVTFRCDPISEHNRLYWYRQTLGQGPEFLTYFQNEAQLEKSRLLSDRFSAERPKGSFSTLEIQRTEQGDSAMYLCASSLEGGGQPQHFGDGTRLSIL.

CDR3 in amino acids: CATSRDNTGGLNTEAFF. As DNA, the CDR3 is TGTGCCACCAGCAGAGATAATACAGGGGGCTTGAACACTGAAGCTTTCTTT. The rearrangement uses TRBV15 and TRBJ1-1; 9 nucleotides match TRBD1. V was clipped by 0 bases and J by 0 bases; unmatched bases: 5. Germline V gives CDR1 LNHNV, CDR2 YYDKDF (reference sequence). CDR3 length: 17 residues.

V and J are TRBV7-9 and TRBJ1-3; perhaps TRBD1 as D (5 bases). CDR3 size: 16 residues. V lost 4 bases, J lost 2 bases, and 15 bases lay in between. Germline CDR1 and CDR2: SEHNR and FQNEAQ (reference sequence). CDR3 in amino acids: CASSSSGGRTGNTIYF. CDR3 in DNA: TGTGCCAGCAGCTCATCGGGGGGTAGAACTGGAAACACCATATATTTT.

The chain employs TRBV7-9 and TRBJ1-1; 7 bases line up with TRBD1. Trimming at V came to 6 bases and at J to 4 bases, leaving 5 bases not matched to a gene. CDR3 length: 13 residues. Germline-derived CDR1 and CDR2 are SEHNR and FQNEAQ (reference sequence). The CDR3 reads CASRPTGITEAFF. DNA for the CDR3: TGTGCCAGCAGACCGACAGGGATCACTGAAGCTTTCTTT. Full variable domain (missing parts from reference TRBV7-9 and TRBJ1-1): DTGVSQNPRHKITKRGQNVTFRCDPISEHNRLYWYRQTLGQGPEFLTYFQNEAQLEKSRLLSDRFSAERPKGSFSTLEIQRTEQGDSAMYLCASRPTGITEAFFGQGTRLTVV.

The chain combines TRBV15 with TRBJ2-5, with TRBD1 matching 9 bases. J was trimmed by 4 bases and V by 3 bases; bases with no gene match: 6. The germline gives CDR1 LNHNV, CDR2 YYDKDF (reference sequence). CDR3 length equals 15 residues. For the CDR3, the DNA is TGTGCCACCAGCAGTAGAGGACAGGGGATAGAGACCCAGTACTTC. Encoded protein: CATSSRGQGIETQYF.